Presented here are 22 T cell receptor beta chains from one specimen sequenced in a study of CD8 T cells in ankylosing spondylitis. From the 5' RACE reads, TCRdb called clonotypes with MiXCR, one entry per CDR3 protein. The sample lists about 150,000 distinct CDR3 sequences; about 42% were seen once. What was sequenced was synovial fluid, either unsorted or a sorted T cell fraction (not recorded which). These receptors were collected from a male donor with ankylosing spondylitis.

The chain has TRBV4-3 and TRBJ2-3; D is undetermined. Germline-derived CDR1 and CDR2 are LGHNA and YSLEER. The CDR3 consists of 13 residues. V was cut by 4 bases and J by 4 bases, with 9 bases left in between. CDR3 amino acids: CASSPVPADTQYF. The CDR3 DNA follows: TGCGCCAGCAGCCCCGTTCCGGCAGATACGCAGTATTTT.

The V and J genes are TRBV7-2 and TRBJ2-1, with D tentatively TRBD1 (5 bases). V gave up 1 base and J gave up 10 bases, with 14 bases separating them. CDR3 length equals 14 residues. The V gene's germline CDR1 is SGHTA and CDR2 FQGNSA. CDR3 nucleotide sequence: TGTGCCAGCAGCTTAGTTCCAGGGTGGGCGGAGCAGTTCTTC. This translates into CASSLVPGWAEQFF.

The gene calls are TRBV4-2 and TRBJ1-1, with 8 bases identical to TRBD1. The CDR3 extends over 15 amino acids. Germline V gene sequence: CDR1 LGHNA, CDR2 YNFKEQ. With V trimmed by 0 bases and J by 6 bases, 6 bases remained unmatched. This CDR3 reads CASSQDPRGQAEAFF. The CDR3 coding sequence is TGTGCCAGCAGCCAAGATCCCAGGGGGCAGGCTGAAGCTTTCTTT.

The CDR3 protein is CATSDQTGGADNEQFF. CDR3 DNA: TGTGCCACCAGTGACCAAACAGGGGGCGCGGACAATGAGCAGTTCTTC. The chain employs TRBV24-1 and TRBJ2-1, with 9 nucleotides matching TRBD1. This CDR3 has 16 amino acids. V lost 4 bases to trimming and J lost 5 bases; unmatched junction nucleotides: 8. The germline V gene encodes CDR1 KGHDR and CDR2 SFDVKD.

Many counts were recorded for this clonotype. The rearrangement links TRBV13 to TRBJ1-1; D gene ambiguous. The CDR3 has 14 residues. Per the germline V gene, CDR1 is PRHDT and CDR2 is FYEKMQ (reference sequence). V gave up 5 bases and J gave up 5 bases, with 15 bases separating them. The CDR3 DNA follows: TGTGCCAGCAGCCCAAGGAATCGGCGAACTGAAGCTTTCTTT. Encoded protein: CASSPRNRRTEAFF.

V gene TRBV11-3 combines with J gene TRBJ2-7; 8 nucleotides agree with TRBD2. The CDR3 runs 17 residues. The germline V gene has CDR1 SGHNT and CDR2 YENEEA. Trimming took 0 bases from V and 2 from J; bases not matched to a gene: 9. The CDR3 loop is CASSLDPFAGGTYEQYF. The CDR3 nucleotides are TGTGCCAGCAGCTTAGACCCGTTTGCGGGGGGAACCTACGAGCAGTACTTC.

The CDR3 sequence: CASSPRGTGVSTDTQYF. The CDR3 region has the DNA TGTGCCAGCAGCCCCCGAGGGACAGGGGTTAGCACAGATACGCAGTATTTT. J is TRBJ2-3 and V is TRBV27; 10 bases are a match to TRBD1. The length of the CDR3 is 17 residues. Per the germline V gene, CDR1 is MNHEY and CDR2 is SMNVEV (reference sequence). V dropped 6 bases and J dropped 0; count of bases not matched to a gene: 9.

This clonotype was counted only a few times. The V gene is TRBV4-3, the J gene TRBJ2-1; TRBD2 matches 9 bases. V gave up 0 bases and J gave up 1 base; unmatched junction bases: 10. The CDR3 length is 19 residues. Per the germline V gene, CDR1 is LGHNA and CDR2 is YSLEER. As DNA, the CDR3 is TGCGCCAGCAGCCAAGATTCACCGGGACTAGCTTTTTCCTACAATGAGCAGTTCTTC. Its translation is CASSQDSPGLAFSYNEQFF.

This clonotype showed up just a few times. The rearrangement joins TRBV2 to TRBJ2-1; 16 bases are shared with TRBD2. V shed 10 bases, J shed 1 base, and the junction held 16 bases outside the gene matches. The CDR3 runs to 20 residues. Germline CDR1 SNHLY, CDR2 FYNNEI. CDR3 protein: CAIPGTSGRAPVWSYNEQFF. Here the CDR3 DNA reads TGTGCCATCCCCGGGACTAGCGGGAGGGCCCCAGTTTGGTCCTACAATGAGCAGTTCTTC.

The rearrangement uses TRBV4-1 and TRBJ1-4; the D is unclear. This CDR3 has 12 residues. Germline assignment: CDR1 MGHRA and CDR2 YSYEKL. V lost 2 bases to trimming and J lost 8 bases, with 6 bases between them. CDR3 region: CASSQFEEKLFF. The CDR3 DNA reads as TGCGCCAGCAGCCAATTTGAAGAAAAACTGTTTTTT.

The CDR3 region is CSAKGAVLSSQYF. CDR3 DNA: TGCAGCGCGAAGGGGGCAGTACTCTCATCGCAGTATTTT. This sequence joins TRBV29-1 and TRBJ2-3, with 7 bases fitting TRBD1. CDR3 size: 13 residues. Germline V gives CDR1 SQVTM, CDR2 ANQGSEA. The junction had 14 bases not matched to a gene; V was cut back by 7 bases and J by 10 bases.

Regarding this clonotype: This may be a read error, as it is one base from a much larger clone. The chain joins TRBV12-3 or TRBV12-4 to TRBJ1-1, with D possibly matching TRBD1 (5 bases). The CDR3 covers 14 residues. V was pared by 7 bases and J by 7 bases, with 19 bases between. The CDR3: CASTRPGEGVEAFF. The CDR3 nucleotides are TGTGCCAGCACCCGCCCAGGCGAAGGGGTTGAAGCTTTCTTT.

The gene calls are TRBV12-3 or TRBV12-4 and TRBJ2-7; 8 bases match TRBD2. The CDR3 is 14 residues long. With V trimmed by 6 bases and J by 4 bases, 8 bases remained unmatched. CDR3 nucleotides: TGTGCCAGCAGCTCGGGACTAGGCAATTACGAGCAGTACTTC. Amino acid sequence: CASSSGLGNYEQYF.

The rearrangement uses TRBV7-2 and TRBJ1-2, with 8 bases identical to TRBD1. The CDR3 consists of 17 residues. V trimming: 5 bases; J trimming: 7 bases; junction bases outside the gene matches: 18. CDR1 SGHTA and CDR2 FQGNSA come from the germline V gene. CDR3 region: CASSPRDRLFLFSGYTF. CDR3 sequence (DNA): TGTGCCAGCAGCCCCCGGGACAGGCTTTTTCTATTTTCTGGCTACACCTTC.

This clonotype was observed a handful of times. CDR3 amino acids: CASSLEQYGNTIYF. The CDR3 DNA reads as TGTGCCAGCAGTTTAGAGCAGTACGGAAACACCATATATTTT. The rearrangement joins TRBV28 to TRBJ1-3, with D uncertain. The CDR3 contains 14 residues. Trimming cost V 2 bases and J 4 bases, with 9 bases left between them. The germline V gene has CDR1 MDHEN and CDR2 SYDVKM.

This chain uses TRBV4-3 with TRBJ2-2; TRBD2 matches at 8 bases. J gave up 1 base and V 0 bases, and 10 bases lay outside the gene matches. This CDR3 contains 19 residues. Germline values: CDR1 LGHNA, CDR2 YSLEER. The CDR3 loop reads CASSQDPTGLAVNTGELFF. The CDR3, as DNA: TGCGCCAGCAGCCAAGACCCCACCGGACTAGCTGTGAACACCGGGGAGCTGTTTTTT.

There are a few counts of this clonotype. The chain has TRBV7-8 and TRBJ2-1; 7 bases agree with TRBD1. The ends lost 4 bases at V and 2 bases at J; junction bases unmatched: 5. This CDR3 region has 15 residues. Germline V gene data show CDR1 as SGHVS and CDR2 as FQNEAQ. CDR3 in amino acids: CASSSRQGPYNEQFF. The CDR3 region has the DNA TGTGCCAGCAGCTCTAGACAGGGCCCCTACAATGAGCAGTTCTTC. The whole variable domain, remainder taken from reference TRBV7-8 and TRBJ2-1, is GAGVSQSPRYKVAKRGQDVALRCDPISGHVSLFWYQQALGQGPEFLTYFQNEAQLDKSGLPSDRFFAERPEGSVSTLKIQRTQQEDSAVYLCASSSRQGPYNEQFFGPGTRLTVL.

The rearrangement uses TRBV24-1 and TRBJ2-1; 10 nucleotides match TRBD2. Germline loops: CDR1 KGHDR, CDR2 SFDVKD. This CDR3 region has 15 residues. The V gene end was trimmed by 3 bases and the J gene end by 8 bases; junction bases not matched to a gene: 6. CDR3 sequence (DNA): TGTGCCACCAGTGATCCTAGCGGGAGCTGGGATGAGCAGTTCTTC. Translated, it gives CATSDPSGSWDEQFF.

The genes are TRBV18 and TRBJ1-6; no reliable D call. The CDR3 covers 15 residues. With 2 bases removed from V and 9 bases from J, the gap between germline ends came to 14 bases. Germline CDR1 KGHSH, CDR2 LQKENI. The CDR3 sequence: CASSPRGVGISPLHF. DNA for the CDR3: TGTGCCAGCTCACCAAGAGGAGTGGGAATTTCACCCCTCCACTTT. The whole variable domain, filled in from reference TRBV18 and TRBJ1-6, reads NAGVMQNPRHLVRRRGQEARLRCSPMKGHSHVYWYRQLPEEGLKFMVYLQKENIIDESGMPKERFSAEFPKEGPSILRIQQVVRGDSAAYFCASSPRGVGISPLHFGNGTRLTVT.

This clonotype was seen more than once but under ten times. This chain joins TRBV3-1 and TRBJ2-1; 8 bases are shared with TRBD2. The CDR3 consists of 18 residues. J was trimmed by 6 bases and V by 1 base; bases with no gene match: 14. Germline V gene lookup returns CDR1 LGHDT and CDR2 YNNKEL (reference sequence). CDR3: CASSQGGTRGLLGNEQFF. Here the CDR3 DNA reads TGTGCCAGCAGCCAAGGAGGGACTAGGGGCCTCCTTGGCAATGAGCAGTTCTTC.

The J gene is TRBJ2-5, the V gene TRBV11-2; perhaps TRBD2 as D (6 bases). CDR3 length: 14 residues. Trimming removed 0 bases at V and 5 bases at J, with 10 bases between. Germline V CDR1 and CDR2: SGHAT, FQNNGV. The CDR3 spells CASSLEAGYETQYF. DNA of the CDR3: TGTGCCAGCAGCTTAGAGGCGGGGTACGAGACCCAGTACTTC.

This clonotype has ten or more counts. The chain joins TRBV3-1 to TRBJ1-1, with D maybe TRBD1 (5 bases). This CDR3 spans 17 amino acids. Trimming took 0 bases from V and 0 from J, leaving 14 bases between them. Germline CDR1 LGHDT, CDR2 YNNKEL (reference sequence). CDR3 nucleotides: TGTGCCAGCAGCCAAGAAGGGGTGAAACTCATGAACACTGAAGCTTTCTTT. Its translation: CASSQEGVKLMNTEAFF.